A few counts support the clone carrying this TCR beta chain. Its antigen is currently unknown. This sample was included in a study of T-cell reconstitution after alpha-beta-depleted transplantation in children. Overall study results and limits: Surviving recipient T cells and intrathymic progenitors accounted for some patients' high TCRbeta diversity at day 60. After transplant, at about two months, alpha-beta T cells were reportedly derived from several hundred expanded graft clones. Newly generated T cells supplied most T-cell counts and diversity one year post-transplant.

With 0 bases clipped from V and 4 bases from J, the junction kept 0 bases outside the gene matches. The CDR3 consists of 14 residues. The germline V gene encodes CDR1 LNHNV and CDR2 YYDKDF (reference sequence). The TCRbeta library incorporated unique molecular identifiers. In TCRdb, the PCR reads were re-called with MiXCR into one record per CDR3 protein. The sample holds about 980,000 distinct CDR3 sequences; under 30% are singletons and the top ten take 28%. The rearrangement uses TRBV15 and TRBJ2-1; 7 bases align to TRBD2. This sequence was found in a boy under two years old who had a stem cell transplant for SCID, so the T cells may come from the graft donor. Material: PBMCs, mostly from graft donor cells, obtained 360 days after TCRalphabeta/CD19-depleted stem cell transplant. CDR3 amino acids: CATSRELAYNEQFF. CDR3 DNA sequence: TGTGCCACCAGCAGAGAACTAGCGTACAATGAGCAGTTCTTC.